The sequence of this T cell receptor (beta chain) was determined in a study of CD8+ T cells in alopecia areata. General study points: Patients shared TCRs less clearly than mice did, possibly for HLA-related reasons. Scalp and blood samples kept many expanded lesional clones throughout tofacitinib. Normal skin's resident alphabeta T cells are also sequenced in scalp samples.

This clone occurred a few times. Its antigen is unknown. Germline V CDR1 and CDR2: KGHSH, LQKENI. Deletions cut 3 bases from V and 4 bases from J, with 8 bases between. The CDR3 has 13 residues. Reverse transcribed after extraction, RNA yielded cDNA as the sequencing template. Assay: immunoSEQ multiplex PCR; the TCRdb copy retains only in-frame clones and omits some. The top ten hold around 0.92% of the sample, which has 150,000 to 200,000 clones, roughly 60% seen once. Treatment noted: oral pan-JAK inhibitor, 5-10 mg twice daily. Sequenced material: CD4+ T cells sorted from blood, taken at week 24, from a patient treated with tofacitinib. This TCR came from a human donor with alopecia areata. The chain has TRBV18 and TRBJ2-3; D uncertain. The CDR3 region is CASSPLSADTQYF. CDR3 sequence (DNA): TGTGCCAGCTCACCGTTAAGCGCAGATACGCAGTATTTT.